Listed below are T cell receptor beta chains from one sample, sequenced in a study of cytomegalovirus exposure and HLA in healthy donors. The assay was immunoSEQ multiplex PCR, and TCRdb's table has in-frame clones only and misses some. This sample contains under 150,000 clones. Sequencing was performed on PBMCs. Receptors originate from a man aged 40-50 years in good health and CMV-seronegative. CDR3s include the opening cysteine and the closing phenylalanine or tryptophan. Each record gives: J gene, V gene, D gene, CDR3 protein, CDR3 DNA. D genes are given only for firm matches.

TRBJ2-3	TRBV11-3	NA	CASSRRQTDTQYF	TGTGCCAGCAGCCGCCGACAGACAGATACGCAGTATTTT
TRBJ2-3	TRBV28	TRBD1	CASTSQGPTDTQYF	TGTGCCAGCACCTCACAGGGGCCCACAGATACGCAGTATTTT
TRBJ1-4	TRBV11-2	TRBD1	CASNDNRGREKLFF	TGTGCCAGCAACGACAACAGGGGGCGAGAAAAACTGTTTTTT
TRBJ1-6	TRBV4-2	TRBD1	CASSQPDRDSPLHF	TGTGCCAGCAGCCAACCTGACAGGGACTCACCCCTCCACTTT
TRBJ1-2	TRBV6-1	NA	CASLFSFYGYTF	TGTGCCAGCTTATTCAGTTTCTATGGCTACACCTTC
TRBJ2-7	TRBV5-1	TRBD1	CASSLRTGPSEQYF	TGCGCCAGCAGCTTAAGGACAGGCCCGTCCGAGCAGTACTTC
TRBJ2-2	TRBV7-6	NA	CASSGGTVVFTGELFF	TGTGCCAGCAGCGGCGGGACAGTCGTTTTCACCGGGGAGCTGTTTTTT
TRBJ2-5	TRBV10-1	NA	CASRVQYPQETQYF	TGCGCCAGCAGGGTCCAGTACCCCCAAGAGACCCAGTACTTC
TRBJ1-6	TRBV6-5	NA	CASSSLGGGGYSPLHF	TGTGCCAGCAGTTCCCTCGGGGGGGGAGGGTACTCACCCCTCCACTTT
TRBJ1-1	TRBV6-1	NA	CASSAANRDTEAFF	TGTGCCAGCAGCGCCGCGAACAGGGACACTGAAGCTTTCTTT
TRBJ2-2	TRBV5-4	NA	CASSLGQNTGELFF	TGTGCCAGCAGCTTGGGGCAGAACACCGGGGAGCTGTTTTTT
TRBJ2-7	TRBV7-2	TRBD1	CASRTPGTGSDEQYF	TGTGCCAGCAGAACACCCGGGACAGGGTCCGACGAGCAGTACTTC
TRBJ2-5	TRBV5-1	NA	CASSLSGLPSAETQYF	TGCGCCAGCAGCCTGTCGGGACTCCCCAGCGCTGAGACCCAGTACTTC
TRBJ2-5	TRBV7-3	TRBD2	CASSLSASGGETQYF	TGTGCCAGCAGCTTAAGTGCTAGCGGGGGTGAGACCCAGTACTTC
TRBJ1-4	TRBV7-3	TRBD1	CASSPNGQGINEKLFF	TGTGCCAGCAGCCCAAATGGACAGGGGATTAATGAAAAACTGTTTTTT
TRBJ2-5	TRBV18	TRBD1	CASSPQGAEETQYF	TGTGCCAGCTCACCTCAGGGGGCGGAAGAGACCCAGTACTTC
TRBJ1-2	TRBV14	NA	CASSPINYGYTF	TGTGCCAGCAGCCCAATTAACTATGGCTACACCTTC
TRBJ2-1	TRBV15	TRBD2	CATSTQPGLAGGNEQFF	TGTGCCACCAGCACTCAACCGGGACTAGCGGGGGGCAATGAGCAGTTCTTC
TRBJ2-7	TRBV7-9	TRBD1	CASSLNRGRSEQYF	TGTGCCAGCAGCTTAAACAGGGGGCGCTCCGAGCAGTACTTC
TRBJ1-2	TRBV27	NA	CASSPGPNYGYTF	TGTGCCAGCAGTCCGGGTCCTAACTATGGCTACACCTTC
TRBJ2-7	TRBV7-6	NA	CASSLASSRSSYEQYF	TGTGCCAGCAGCTTAGCGAGCTCCAGGTCCTCCTACGAGCAGTACTTC
TRBJ1-2	TRBV11-2	NA	CASRPRGGYGYTF	TGTGCCAGCAGACCGAGGGGGGGCTATGGCTACACCTTC
TRBJ2-6	TRBV7-3	NA	CASSLGGKTNVLTF	TGTGCCAGCAGCTTAGGGGGGAAGACCAACGTCCTGACTTTC
TRBJ2-3	TRBV11-2	TRBD1	CASTRDRGTDTQYF	TGTGCCAGCACCCGGGACAGGGGCACAGATACGCAGTATTTT
TRBJ2-1	TRBV10-3	TRBD2	CAISPGERGGGNNEQFF	TGTGCCATCAGTCCGGGGGAGCGGGGGGGTGGTAACAATGAGCAGTTCTTC
TRBJ2-7	TRBV7-2	NA	CASSLVALEQYF	TGTGCCAGCAGCTTAGTAGCCCTCGAGCAGTACTTC
TRBJ1-4	TRBV6-6	TRBD1	CASSYRGQGEKLFF	TGTGCCAGCAGTTACCGGGGACAGGGGGAAAAACTGTTTTTT
TRBJ2-7	TRBV2	NA	CASRAYSGYEQYF	TGTGCCAGCAGAGCCTATTCAGGCTACGAGCAGTACTTC
TRBJ1-1	TRBV4-2	NA	CASSQDLAAPNTEAFF	TGTGCCAGCAGCCAAGATTTGGCCGCCCCGAACACTGAAGCTTTCTTT